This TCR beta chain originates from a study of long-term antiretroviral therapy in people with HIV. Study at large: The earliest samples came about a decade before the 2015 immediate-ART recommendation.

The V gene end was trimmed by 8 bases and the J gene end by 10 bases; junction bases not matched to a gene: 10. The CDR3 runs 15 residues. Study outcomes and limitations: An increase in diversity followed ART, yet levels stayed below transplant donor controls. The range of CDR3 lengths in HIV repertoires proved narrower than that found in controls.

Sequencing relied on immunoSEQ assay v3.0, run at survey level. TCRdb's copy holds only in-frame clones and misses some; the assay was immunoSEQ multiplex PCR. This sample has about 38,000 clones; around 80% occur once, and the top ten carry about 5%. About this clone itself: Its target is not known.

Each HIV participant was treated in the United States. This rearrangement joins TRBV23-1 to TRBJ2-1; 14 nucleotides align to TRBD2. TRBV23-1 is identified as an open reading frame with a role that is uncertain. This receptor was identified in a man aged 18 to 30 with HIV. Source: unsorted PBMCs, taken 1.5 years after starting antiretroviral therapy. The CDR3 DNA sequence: TGCGCCAGCTCCTTTGTCAGACTAGCGGGAGGGGAGCAGTTCTTC. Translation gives CASSFVRLAGGEQFF.